Given below is one TCR beta chain in context. This clone has ten or more counts. The clone's antigen remains unknown. Per-base qualities were not stored, and no clone one base away is much larger. The sample originates from a study of metastatic and nonmetastatic thyroid tumors (dated by TCRdb to the early 2020s). Context from the whole study: The researchers compared repertoires between peripheral blood samples and tumor or nodule tissue samples from patients with malignant or benign thyroid disease.

Trimming costs V 6 bases and J 7 bases, and their ends lie 21 bases apart. Spanning cysteine to phenylalanine, the CDR3 consists of 15 amino acids. Only the CDR3 part of the read is kept: 45 bases, read in frame from the first base. Per the germline V gene, SGHTA is the CDR1 and FQGTGA is the CDR2. What the work shows at the level of the full study, not this receptor alone: In both blood and tumor samples, malignant tumors were reported to have significantly higher TCR beta diversity than benign nodules.

None of the patients had been given any treatment before thyroid surgery. The study retrospectively analysed patient clinical samples collected from 2012 to 2018 using T-cell receptor beta sequencing. Libraries were built with PCR. TCRdb records Illumina HiSeq 4000 as the sequencer. The TCR beta-chain CDR3 region of each patient was profiled by high-throughput sequencing. The authors' analysis ran thus. The researchers built a classifier to tell apart papillary thyroid cancer patients with distant metastasis, based on CDR3 differences among clinicopathological groups. Repertoire diversity was assessed with the Shannon index, and tumor-blood repertoire similarity with the Morisita-Horn index. TCRdb reanalyzed the raw reads on its own, using fastp at Q25 for trimming and MiXCR for clone calling, and kept in-frame beta chains. TCRdb assigned the V and J calls; the authors' analysis was not used. A total of 35,000 to 40,000 clones appear in this sample, about a sixth of them only once. Clones ranked in the top ten supply approximately 9.9% of the sample.

The sample consisted of tumor tissue. The chain uses TRBV7-3 and TRBJ2-5; a tentative D call is TRBD2 (7 bases match). This receptor was obtained from a female donor with papillary thyroid cancer or a benign thyroid nodule (not recorded which). Some clones in this sample may be carry-over from other donors' samples. Here is the DNA: TGTGCCAGCAGTCCCCGGGGGGCAGGGCTTGGGACCCAGTACTTC. Its product reads: CASSPRGAGLGTQYF.